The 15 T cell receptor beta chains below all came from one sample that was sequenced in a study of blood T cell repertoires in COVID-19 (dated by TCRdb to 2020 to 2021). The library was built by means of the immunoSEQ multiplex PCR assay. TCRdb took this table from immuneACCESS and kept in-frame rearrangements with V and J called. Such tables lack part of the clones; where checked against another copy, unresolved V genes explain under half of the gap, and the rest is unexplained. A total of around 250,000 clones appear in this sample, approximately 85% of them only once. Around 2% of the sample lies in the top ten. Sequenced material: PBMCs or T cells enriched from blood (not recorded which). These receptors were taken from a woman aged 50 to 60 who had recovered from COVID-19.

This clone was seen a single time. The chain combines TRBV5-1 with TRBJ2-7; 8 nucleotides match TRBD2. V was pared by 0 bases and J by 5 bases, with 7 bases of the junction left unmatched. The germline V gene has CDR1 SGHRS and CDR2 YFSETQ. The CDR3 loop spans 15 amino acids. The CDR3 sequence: CASSLEGAGGDEQYF. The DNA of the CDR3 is TGCGCCAGCAGCTTGGAAGGGGCGGGAGGCGACGAGCAGTACTTC.

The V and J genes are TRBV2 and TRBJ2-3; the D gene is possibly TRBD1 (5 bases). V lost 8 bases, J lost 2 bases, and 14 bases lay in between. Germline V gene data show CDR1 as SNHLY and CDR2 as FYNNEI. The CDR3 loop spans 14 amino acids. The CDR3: CASLADKYTDTQYF. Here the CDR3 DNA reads TGTGCCAGCCTCGCGGACAAATACACAGATACGCAGTATTTT.

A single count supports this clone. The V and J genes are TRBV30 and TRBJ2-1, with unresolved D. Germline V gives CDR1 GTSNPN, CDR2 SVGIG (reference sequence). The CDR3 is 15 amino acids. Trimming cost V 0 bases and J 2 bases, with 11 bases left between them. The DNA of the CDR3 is TGTGCCTGGAGTGTACAAAGTTCCCCCTACAATGAGCAGTTCTTC. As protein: CAWSVQSSPYNEQFF.

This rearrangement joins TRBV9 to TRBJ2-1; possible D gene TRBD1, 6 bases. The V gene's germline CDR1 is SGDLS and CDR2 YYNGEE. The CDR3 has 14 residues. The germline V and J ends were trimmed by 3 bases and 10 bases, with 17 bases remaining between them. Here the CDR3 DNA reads TGTGCCAGCAGCGAAAGGGGGTATTGGGAGGAGCAGTTCTTC. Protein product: CASSERGYWEEQFF.

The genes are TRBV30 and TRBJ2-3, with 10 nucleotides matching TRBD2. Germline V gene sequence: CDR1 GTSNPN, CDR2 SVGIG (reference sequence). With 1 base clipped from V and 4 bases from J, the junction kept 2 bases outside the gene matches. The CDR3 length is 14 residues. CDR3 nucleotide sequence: TGTGCCTGGAGTGCAAGCGGGAGGGCAGATACGCAGTATTTT. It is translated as CAWSASGRADTQYF.

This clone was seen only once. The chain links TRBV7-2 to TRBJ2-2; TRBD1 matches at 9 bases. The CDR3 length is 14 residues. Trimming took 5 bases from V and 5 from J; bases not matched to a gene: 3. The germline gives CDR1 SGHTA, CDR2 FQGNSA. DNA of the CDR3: TGTGCCAGCAGCACGACAGGGGGTACCGGGGAGCTGTTTTTT. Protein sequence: CASSTTGGTGELFF. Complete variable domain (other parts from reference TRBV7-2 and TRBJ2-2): GAGVSQSPSNKVTEKGKDVELRCDPISGHTALYWYRQSLGQGLEFLIYFQGNSAPDKSGLPSDRFSAERTGGSVSTLTIQRTQQEDSAVYLCASSTTGGTGELFFGEGSRLTVL.

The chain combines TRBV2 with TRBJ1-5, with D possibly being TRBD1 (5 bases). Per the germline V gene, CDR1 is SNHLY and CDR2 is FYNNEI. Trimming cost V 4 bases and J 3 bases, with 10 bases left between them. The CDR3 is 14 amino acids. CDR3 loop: CASSGDSYNQPQHF. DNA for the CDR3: TGTGCCAGCAGTGGTGACAGTTACAATCAGCCCCAGCATTTT.

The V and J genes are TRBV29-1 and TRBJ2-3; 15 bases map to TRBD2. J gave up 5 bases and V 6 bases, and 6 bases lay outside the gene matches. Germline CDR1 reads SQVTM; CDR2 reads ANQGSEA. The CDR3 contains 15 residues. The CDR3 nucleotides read TGCAGCGTCGGACTAGCGGGAGGGGGGGGAGATACGCAGTATTTT. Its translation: CSVGLAGGGGDTQYF.

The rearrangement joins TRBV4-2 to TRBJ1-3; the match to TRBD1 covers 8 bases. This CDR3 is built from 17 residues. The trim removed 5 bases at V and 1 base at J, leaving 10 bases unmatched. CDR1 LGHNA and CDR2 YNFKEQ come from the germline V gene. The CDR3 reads CASSLRQGSISGNTIYF. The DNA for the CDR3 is TGTGCCAGCAGCTTACGACAGGGGTCTATTTCTGGAAACACCATATATTTT.

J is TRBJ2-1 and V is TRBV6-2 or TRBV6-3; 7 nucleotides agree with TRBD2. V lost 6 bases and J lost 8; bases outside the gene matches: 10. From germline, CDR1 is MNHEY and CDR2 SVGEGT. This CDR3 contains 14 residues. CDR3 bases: TGTGCCAGCAGCCAAGGAGCGGGACTGGATGAGCAGTTCTTC. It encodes CASSQGAGLDEQFF.

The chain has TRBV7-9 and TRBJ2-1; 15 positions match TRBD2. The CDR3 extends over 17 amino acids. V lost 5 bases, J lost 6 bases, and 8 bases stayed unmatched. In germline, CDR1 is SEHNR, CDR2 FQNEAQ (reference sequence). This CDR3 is CASSRGLAGGGGNEQFF. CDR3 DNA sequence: TGTGCCAGCAGCCGCGGACTAGCGGGAGGGGGGGGCAATGAGCAGTTCTTC.

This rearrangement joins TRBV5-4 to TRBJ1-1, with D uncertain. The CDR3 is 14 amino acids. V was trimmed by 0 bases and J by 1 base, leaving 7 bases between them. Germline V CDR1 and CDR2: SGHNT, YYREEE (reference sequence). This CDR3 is CASSLEAGNTEAFF. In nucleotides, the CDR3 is TGTGCCAGCAGCTTGGAAGCAGGGAACACTGAAGCTTTCTTT.

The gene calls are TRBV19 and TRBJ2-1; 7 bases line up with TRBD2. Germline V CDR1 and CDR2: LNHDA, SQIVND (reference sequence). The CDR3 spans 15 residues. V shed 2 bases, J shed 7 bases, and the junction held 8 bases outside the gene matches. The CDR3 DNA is TGTGCCAGTAGTATAAGGCGGGAGATTAGGAATGAGCAGTTCTTC. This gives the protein CASSIRREIRNEQFF.

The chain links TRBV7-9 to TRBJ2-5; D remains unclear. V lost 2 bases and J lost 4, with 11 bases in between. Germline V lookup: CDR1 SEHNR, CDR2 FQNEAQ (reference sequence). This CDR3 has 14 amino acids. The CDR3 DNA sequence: TGTGCCAGCAGCTTAAGAACAGATAGAGAGACCCAGTACTTC. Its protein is CASSLRTDRETQYF.

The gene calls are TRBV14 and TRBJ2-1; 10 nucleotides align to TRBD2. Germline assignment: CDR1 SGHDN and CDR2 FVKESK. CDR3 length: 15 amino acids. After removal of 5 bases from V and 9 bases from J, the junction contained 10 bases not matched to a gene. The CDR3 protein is CASSAKSGRAIEQFF. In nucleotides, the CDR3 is TGTGCCAGCAGCGCGAAAAGCGGGAGGGCTATTGAGCAGTTCTTC.